This TCR beta chain was profiled in a study of cytomegalovirus exposure and HLA in healthy donors. The germline V gene encodes CDR1 SGHRS and CDR2 YFSETQ. V was clipped by 2 bases and J by 3 bases, with 12 bases between them. The CDR3 loop spans 15 amino acids. The PCR had 60 Vbeta and 13 Jbeta primers. Some clones are missing from TCRdb's copy, which holds only in-frame ones; the method was immunoSEQ multiplex PCR. The sample consists of more than 85,000 clones, around 70% of them appearing once. This receptor was obtained from a woman between 50 and 59 years old in good health and CMV-seropositive. The rearrangement uses TRBV5-1 and TRBJ1-5, with TRBD1 as a possible D gene (5 bases). The sample taken for sequencing was PBMCs. The CDR3 sequence is CASSLNGAINQPQHF. The CDR3 DNA follows: TGCGCCAGCAGCTTAAATGGGGCCATCAATCAGCCCCAGCATTTT.